Shown below are 3 T cell receptor beta chains from a single sample sequenced in a study of T cells in Graves' hyperthyroidism and ophthalmopathy. RNA transcripts gave rise to amplified TCR beta CDR3 regions. HTBI primers drove first-round RT-PCR of the TCR CDR3. In TCRdb, the multiplex PCR reads were re-called with MiXCR into one record per CDR3 protein. The profile shows around 520,000 distinct CDR3 sequences, roughly 24% of them singletons. What was sequenced was blood. All receptors come from a woman aged 25-40 years with Graves' ophthalmopathy.

This chain joins TRBV9 and TRBJ1-6, with D possibly being TRBD1 (6 bases). With 5 bases removed from V and 9 bases from J, the gap between germline ends came to 15 bases. The CDR3 length is 14 residues. Germline assignment: CDR1 SGDLS and CDR2 YYNGEE. CDR3 region: CASSRDTGPSPLHF. In DNA form, the CDR3 reads TGTGCCAGCAGTCGGGACACCGGACCTTCACCCCTCCACTTT.

This clonotype was seen many times. The V call is TRBV11-2, the J call TRBJ1-5, with D possibly matching TRBD1 (5 bases). Germline CDR1 is SGHAT and CDR2 is FQNNGV. CDR3 length: 18 residues. V lost 2 bases and J lost 4, with 21 bases in between. CDR3 in amino acids: CASSLYQPPWGANQPQHF. The CDR3 DNA reads as TGTGCCAGCAGCTTATACCAGCCCCCGTGGGGCGCAAATCAGCCCCAGCATTTT.

This clonotype was picked up many times. This sequence joins TRBV6-5 and TRBJ1-1; TRBD1 aligns across 7 bases. V shed 7 bases and J 10 bases; nucleotides not matched to a gene: 9. The germline V gene has CDR1 MNHEY and CDR2 SVGAGI. The CDR3 runs 12 residues. This CDR3 is CASKPSTGSAFF. CDR3 coding DNA: TGTGCCAGCAAACCTTCGACAGGGTCAGCTTTCTTT.